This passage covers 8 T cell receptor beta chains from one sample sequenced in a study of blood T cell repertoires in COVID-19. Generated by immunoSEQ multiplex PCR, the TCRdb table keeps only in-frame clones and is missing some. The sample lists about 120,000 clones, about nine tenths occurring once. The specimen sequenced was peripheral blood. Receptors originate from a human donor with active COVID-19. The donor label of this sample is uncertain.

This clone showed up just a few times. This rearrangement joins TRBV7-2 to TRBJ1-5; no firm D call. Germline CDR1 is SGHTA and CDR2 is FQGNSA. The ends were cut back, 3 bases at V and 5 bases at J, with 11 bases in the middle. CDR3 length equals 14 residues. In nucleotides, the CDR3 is TGTGCCAGCAGCTTGACACCCTACTATCAGCCCCAGCATTTT. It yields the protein CASSLTPYYQPQHF.

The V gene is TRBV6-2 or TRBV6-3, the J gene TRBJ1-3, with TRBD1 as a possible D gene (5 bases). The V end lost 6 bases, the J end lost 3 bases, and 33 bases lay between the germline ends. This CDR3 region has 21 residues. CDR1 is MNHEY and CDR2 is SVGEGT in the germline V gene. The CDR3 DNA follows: TGTGCCAGCAGCCGAAAACTCACAAGACAGATCGCCCAGGCCTATGGAAACACCATATATTTT. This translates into CASSRKLTRQIAQAYGNTIYF.

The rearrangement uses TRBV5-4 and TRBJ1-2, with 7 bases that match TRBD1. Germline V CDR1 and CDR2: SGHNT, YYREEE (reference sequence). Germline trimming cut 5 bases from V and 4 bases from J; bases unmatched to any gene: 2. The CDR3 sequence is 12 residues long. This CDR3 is CASSRDSYGYTF. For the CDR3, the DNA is TGTGCCAGCAGTCGGGACAGCTATGGCTACACCTTC.

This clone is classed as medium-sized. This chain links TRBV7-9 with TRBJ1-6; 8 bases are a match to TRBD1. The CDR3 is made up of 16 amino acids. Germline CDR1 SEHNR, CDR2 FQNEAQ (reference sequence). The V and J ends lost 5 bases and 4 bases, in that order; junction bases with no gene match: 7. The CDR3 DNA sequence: TGTGCCAGCAGCAACGGACAGGGCTTTTATAATTCACCCCTCCACTTT. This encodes CASSNGQGFYNSPLHF.

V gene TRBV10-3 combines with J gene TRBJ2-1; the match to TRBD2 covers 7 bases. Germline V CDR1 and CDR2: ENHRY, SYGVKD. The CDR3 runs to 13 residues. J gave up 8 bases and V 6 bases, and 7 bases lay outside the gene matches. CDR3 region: CAISVTSPDEQFF. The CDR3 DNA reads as TGTGCCATCAGCGTGACTAGCCCCGATGAGCAGTTCTTC.

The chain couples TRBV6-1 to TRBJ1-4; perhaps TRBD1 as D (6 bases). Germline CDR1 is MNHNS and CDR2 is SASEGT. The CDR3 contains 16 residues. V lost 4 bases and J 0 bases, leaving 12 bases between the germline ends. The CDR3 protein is CASSADRSATNEKLFF. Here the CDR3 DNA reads TGTGCCAGCAGTGCCGACAGGAGCGCAACTAATGAAAAACTGTTTTTT.

DNA for the CDR3: TGCGCCAGCAGTCAATCCAGGGACAGGGTAAAGACCCAGTACTTC. This gives the protein CASSQSRDRVKTQYF. The chain is built from TRBV23-1 and TRBJ2-5, with TRBD1 matching 9 bases. TRBV23-1 is noted as an ORF with a role that remains uncertain. This CDR3 is built from 15 residues. J was trimmed by 6 bases and V by 0 bases; bases with no gene match: 5.

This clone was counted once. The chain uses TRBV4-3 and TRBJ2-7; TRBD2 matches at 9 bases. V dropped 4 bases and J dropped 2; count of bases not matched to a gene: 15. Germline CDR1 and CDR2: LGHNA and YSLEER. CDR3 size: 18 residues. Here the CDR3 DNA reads TGCGCCAGCAGCCGAAAAAGCGGCGGGGGGGCCCAAACCTACGAGCAGTACTTC. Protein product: CASSRKSGGGAQTYEQYF.